This T cell receptor (beta chain) was documented in a study of response to subunit inactivated influenza vaccine. The study's findings and limits: New T cells are recruited in small numbers by each seasonal influenza vaccination, according to the authors' suggestion.

MiXCR, applied by TCRdb to the RT-PCR reads, yields one record per CDR3 protein. Of 540,000 or so distinct CDR3 sequences detected, 13% appear once; the ten largest clones hold 13%. Points on this clonotype: Its antigen is not identified.

The CDR3 contains 13 residues. With 7 bases removed from V and 6 bases from J, the gap between germline ends came to 15 bases. The rearrangement joins TRBV12-3 or TRBV12-4 to TRBJ1-1; a possible D gene is TRBD1 (5 bases). The sequence was collected from a man between 50 and 59 years old who received an inactivated influenza vaccine. Sample: PBMCs from blood, taken about 40 days after vaccination. CDR3 in amino acids: CASNPRGVSEAFF. CDR3 DNA: TGTGCCAGCAACCCTAGGGGAGTCTCTGAAGCTTTCTTT.